The clone carrying this T cell receptor beta chain came up a few times. Its antigen is not identified. This record belongs to a study of cytomegalovirus exposure and HLA in healthy donors. PCR primers comprised 60 Vbeta and 13 Jbeta primers. Profiled with immunoSEQ multiplex PCR; TCRdb holds only in-frame clones, not every one. Seen here are tens of thousands of clones, about 70% observed once, and the top ten hold around 3.3%. Trimming removed 2 bases from V and 8 bases from J, with 6 bases in between. In germline, CDR1 is LNHDA, CDR2 SQIVND (reference sequence). This CDR3 is built from 12 residues. Study results and limitations: Later on, an analysis showed TCR association rates differing by HLA locus, with DRB1 the most and HLA-C the fewest. Sequencing artifact likely explains a cluster of highly shared sequence variants. Testing in vitro showed a few CMV-associated chains specific for CMV antigens. A later analysis found most CMV-associated TCR beta chains apparently HLA-restricted.

The origin of this receptor is a young man in good health and CMV-seronegative. This rearrangement joins TRBV19 to TRBJ1-4; D gene ambiguous. Input material: PBMCs. For the CDR3, the DNA is TGTGCCAGTAGTATATCACGGGAAAAACTGTTTTTT. This gives the protein CASSISREKLFF.